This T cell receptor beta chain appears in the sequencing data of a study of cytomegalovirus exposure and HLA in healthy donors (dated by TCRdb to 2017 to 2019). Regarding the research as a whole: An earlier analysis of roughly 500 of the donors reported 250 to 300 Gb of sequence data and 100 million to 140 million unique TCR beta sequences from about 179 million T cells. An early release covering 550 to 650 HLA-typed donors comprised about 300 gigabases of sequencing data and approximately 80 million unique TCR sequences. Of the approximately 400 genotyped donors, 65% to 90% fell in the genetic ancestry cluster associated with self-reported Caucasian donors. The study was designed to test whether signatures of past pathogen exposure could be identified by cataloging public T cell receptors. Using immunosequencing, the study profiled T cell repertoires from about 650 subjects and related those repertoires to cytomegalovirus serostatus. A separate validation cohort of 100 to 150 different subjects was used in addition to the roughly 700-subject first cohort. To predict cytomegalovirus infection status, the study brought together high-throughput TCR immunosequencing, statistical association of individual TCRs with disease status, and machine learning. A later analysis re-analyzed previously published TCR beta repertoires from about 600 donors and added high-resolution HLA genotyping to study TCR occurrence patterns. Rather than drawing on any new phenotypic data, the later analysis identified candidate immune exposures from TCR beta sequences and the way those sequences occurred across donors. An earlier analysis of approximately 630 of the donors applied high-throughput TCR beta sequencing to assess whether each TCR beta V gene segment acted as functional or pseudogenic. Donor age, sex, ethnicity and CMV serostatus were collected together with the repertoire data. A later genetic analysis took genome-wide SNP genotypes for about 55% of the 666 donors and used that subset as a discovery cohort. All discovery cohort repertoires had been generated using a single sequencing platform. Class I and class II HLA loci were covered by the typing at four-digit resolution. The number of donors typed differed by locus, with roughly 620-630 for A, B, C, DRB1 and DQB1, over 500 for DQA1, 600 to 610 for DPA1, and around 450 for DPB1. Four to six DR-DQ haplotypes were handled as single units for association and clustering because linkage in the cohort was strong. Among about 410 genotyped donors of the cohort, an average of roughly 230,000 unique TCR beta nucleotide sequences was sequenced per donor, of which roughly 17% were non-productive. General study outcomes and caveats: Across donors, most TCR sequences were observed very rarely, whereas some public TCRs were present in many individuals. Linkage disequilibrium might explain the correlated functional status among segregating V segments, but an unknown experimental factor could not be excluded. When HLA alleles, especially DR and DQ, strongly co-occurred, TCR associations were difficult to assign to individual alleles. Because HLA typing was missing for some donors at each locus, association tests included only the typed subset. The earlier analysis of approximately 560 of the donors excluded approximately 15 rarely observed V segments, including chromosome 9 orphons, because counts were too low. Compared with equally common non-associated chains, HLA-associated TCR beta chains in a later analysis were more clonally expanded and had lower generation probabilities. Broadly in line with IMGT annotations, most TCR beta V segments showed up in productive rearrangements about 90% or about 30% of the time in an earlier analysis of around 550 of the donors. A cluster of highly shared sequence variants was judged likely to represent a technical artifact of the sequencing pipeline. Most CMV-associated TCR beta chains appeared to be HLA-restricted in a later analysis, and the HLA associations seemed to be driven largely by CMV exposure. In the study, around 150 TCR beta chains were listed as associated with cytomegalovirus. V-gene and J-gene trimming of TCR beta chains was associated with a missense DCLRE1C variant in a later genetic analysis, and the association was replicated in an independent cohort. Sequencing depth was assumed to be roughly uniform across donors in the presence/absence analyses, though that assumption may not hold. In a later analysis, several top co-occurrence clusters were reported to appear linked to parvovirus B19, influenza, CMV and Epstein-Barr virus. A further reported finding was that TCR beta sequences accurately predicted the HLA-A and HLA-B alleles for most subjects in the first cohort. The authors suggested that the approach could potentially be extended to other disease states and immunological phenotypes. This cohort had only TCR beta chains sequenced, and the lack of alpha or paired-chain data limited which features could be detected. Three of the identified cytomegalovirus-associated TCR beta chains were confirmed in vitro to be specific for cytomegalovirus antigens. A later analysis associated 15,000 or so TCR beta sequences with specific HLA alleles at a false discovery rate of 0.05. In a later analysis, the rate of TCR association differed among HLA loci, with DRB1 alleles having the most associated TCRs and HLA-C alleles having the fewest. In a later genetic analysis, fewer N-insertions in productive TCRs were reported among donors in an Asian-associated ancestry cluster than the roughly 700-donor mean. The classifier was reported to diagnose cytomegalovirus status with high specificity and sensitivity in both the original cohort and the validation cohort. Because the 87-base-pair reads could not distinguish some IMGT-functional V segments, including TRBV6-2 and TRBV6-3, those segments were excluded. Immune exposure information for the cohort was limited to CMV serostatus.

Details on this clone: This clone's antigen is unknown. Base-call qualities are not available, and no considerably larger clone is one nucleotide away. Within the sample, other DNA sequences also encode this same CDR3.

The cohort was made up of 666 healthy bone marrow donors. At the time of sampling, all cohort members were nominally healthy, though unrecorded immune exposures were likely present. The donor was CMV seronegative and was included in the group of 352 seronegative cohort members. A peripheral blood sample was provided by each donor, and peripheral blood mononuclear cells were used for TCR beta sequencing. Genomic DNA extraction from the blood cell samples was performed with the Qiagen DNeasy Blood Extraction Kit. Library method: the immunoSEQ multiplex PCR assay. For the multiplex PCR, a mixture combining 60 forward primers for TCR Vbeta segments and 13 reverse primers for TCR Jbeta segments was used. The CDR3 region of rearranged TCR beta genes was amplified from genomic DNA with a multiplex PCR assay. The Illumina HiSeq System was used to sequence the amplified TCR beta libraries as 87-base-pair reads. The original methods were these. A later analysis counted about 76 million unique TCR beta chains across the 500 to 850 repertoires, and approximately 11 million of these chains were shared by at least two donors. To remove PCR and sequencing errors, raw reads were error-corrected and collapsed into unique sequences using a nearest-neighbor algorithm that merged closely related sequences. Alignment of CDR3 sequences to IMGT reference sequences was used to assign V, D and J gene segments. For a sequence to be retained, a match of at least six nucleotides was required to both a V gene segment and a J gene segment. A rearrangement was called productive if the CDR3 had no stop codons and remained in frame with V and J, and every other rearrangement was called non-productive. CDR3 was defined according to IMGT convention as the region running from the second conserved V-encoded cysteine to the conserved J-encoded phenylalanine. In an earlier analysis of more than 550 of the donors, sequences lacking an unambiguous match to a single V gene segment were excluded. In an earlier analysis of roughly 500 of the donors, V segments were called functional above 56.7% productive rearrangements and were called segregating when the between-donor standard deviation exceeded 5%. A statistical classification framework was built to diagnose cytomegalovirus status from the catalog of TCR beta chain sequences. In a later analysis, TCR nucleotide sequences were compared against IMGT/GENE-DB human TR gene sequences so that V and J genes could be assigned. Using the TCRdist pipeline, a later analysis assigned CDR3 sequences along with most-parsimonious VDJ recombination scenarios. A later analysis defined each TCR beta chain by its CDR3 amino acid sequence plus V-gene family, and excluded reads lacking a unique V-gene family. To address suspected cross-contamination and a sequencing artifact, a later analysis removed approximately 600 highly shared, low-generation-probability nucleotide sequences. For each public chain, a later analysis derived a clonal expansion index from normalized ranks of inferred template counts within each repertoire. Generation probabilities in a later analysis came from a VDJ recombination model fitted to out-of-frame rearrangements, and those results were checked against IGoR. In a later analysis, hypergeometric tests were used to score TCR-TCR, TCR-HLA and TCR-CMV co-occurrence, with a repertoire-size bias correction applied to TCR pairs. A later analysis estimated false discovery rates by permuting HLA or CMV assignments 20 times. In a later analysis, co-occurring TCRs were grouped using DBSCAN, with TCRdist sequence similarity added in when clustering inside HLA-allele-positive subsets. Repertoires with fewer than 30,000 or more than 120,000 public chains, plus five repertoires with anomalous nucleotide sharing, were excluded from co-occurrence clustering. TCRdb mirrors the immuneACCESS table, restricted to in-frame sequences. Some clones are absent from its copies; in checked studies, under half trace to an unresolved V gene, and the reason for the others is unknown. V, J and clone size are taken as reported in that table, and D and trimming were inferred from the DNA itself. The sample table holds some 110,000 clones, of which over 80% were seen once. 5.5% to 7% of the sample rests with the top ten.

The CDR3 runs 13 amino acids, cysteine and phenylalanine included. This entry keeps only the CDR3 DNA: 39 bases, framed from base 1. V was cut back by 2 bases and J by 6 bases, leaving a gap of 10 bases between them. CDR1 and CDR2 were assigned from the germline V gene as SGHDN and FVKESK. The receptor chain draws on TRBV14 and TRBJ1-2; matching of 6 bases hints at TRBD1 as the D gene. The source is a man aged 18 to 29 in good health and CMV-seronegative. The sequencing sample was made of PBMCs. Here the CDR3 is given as CASSQPGVHGYTF. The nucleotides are TGTGCCAGCAGCCAACCAGGGGTCCATGGCTACACCTTC.